Shown below are 24 T cell receptor beta chains from a single sample sequenced in a study of cytomegalovirus exposure and HLA in healthy donors. The PCR contained 60 Vbeta and 13 Jbeta primers. Clones were sequenced by immunoSEQ multiplex PCR, and TCRdb holds only the in-frame ones, with some missing. The table lists 200,000 to 300,000 clones, approximately 84% of them singletons. The specimen was PBMCs. The receptors originated from a woman between 35 and 50 years old in good health and CMV-seropositive.

This clone was seen more than once but under ten times. The V gene is TRBV18, the J gene TRBJ2-5; a weak D match, TRBD2 (6 bases). Germline CDR1 KGHSH, CDR2 LQKENI. The CDR3 contains 15 residues. V dropped 6 bases and J dropped 4 bases, with 18 bases sitting between them. The CDR3: CASSAGTAPSETQYF. The DNA for the CDR3 is TGTGCCAGCTCGGCCGGGACTGCACCTTCAGAGACCCAGTACTTC.

V and J are TRBV7-2 and TRBJ1-1; D gene ambiguous. Trimming cost V 3 bases and J 3 bases, with 11 bases left between them. The CDR3 runs to 14 residues. Looked up from germline, CDR1 is SGHTA and CDR2 is FQGNSA. The CDR3 protein is CASSLNQIYTEAFF. The DNA of the CDR3 is TGTGCCAGCAGCTTGAACCAGATTTACACTGAAGCTTTCTTT.

Regarding this clone: Different DNA sequences within this sample yield the same CDR3. The chain couples TRBV30 to TRBJ2-1, with 9 bases aligning to TRBD2. Germline lookup yields CDR1 GTSNPN and CDR2 SVGIG (reference sequence). The length of the CDR3 is 14 residues. The V segment lost 0 bases and the J segment 4 bases; nucleotides outside the gene matches: 1. CDR3 loop: CAWSVTSGYNEQFF. The DNA for the CDR3 is TGTGCCTGGAGTGTAACTAGCGGGTACAATGAGCAGTTCTTC.

The genes are TRBV28 and TRBJ2-5, with TRBD2 identical over 7 bases. The CDR3 runs 14 residues. The trim removed 7 bases at V and 4 bases at J, leaving 9 bases unmatched. CDR1 MDHEN and CDR2 SYDVKM come from the germline V gene. Here the CDR3 DNA reads TGTGCCAGCATGAATGGCGGGAGTAGAGAGACCCAGTACTTC. Its protein product is CASMNGGSRETQYF. Together with reference TRBV28 and TRBJ2-5, the CDR3 gives the full variable domain: DVKVTQSSRYLVKRTGEKVFLECVQDMDHENMFWYRQDPGLGLRLIYFSYDVKMKEKGDIPEGYSVSREKKERFSLILESASTNQTSMYLCASMNGGSRETQYFGPGTRLLVL.

The chain carries TRBV19 and TRBJ1-5; TRBD1 agrees at 7 bases. Germline CDR1 is LNHDA and CDR2 is SQIVND (reference sequence). The CDR3 covers 14 residues. Trimming at V came to 6 bases and at J to 3 bases, leaving 5 bases not matched to a gene. CDR3 sequence: CASRTTGNNQPQHF. The CDR3 coding sequence is TGTGCCAGTAGGACGACAGGGAACAATCAGCCCCAGCATTTT.

V and J are TRBV28 and TRBJ1-2; tentative D call: TRBD1 (5 bases). The CDR3 runs 15 residues. The V and J ends lost 2 bases and 6 bases respectively, with 16 bases between them. CDR1 and CDR2 from the germline V gene are MDHEN and SYDVKM. CDR3 sequence reads: CASSLELSLGHGYTF. DNA for the CDR3: TGTGCCAGCAGTTTAGAGCTCAGTTTGGGGCATGGCTACACCTTC.

CDR3 residues: CASSLLDRGETQYF. Written as DNA, the CDR3 is TGTGCCAGCTCACTATTGGACAGGGGAGAGACCCAGTACTTC. This chain joins TRBV18 and TRBJ2-5, with 9 bases matching TRBD1. J gave up 4 bases and V 4 bases, and 4 bases lay outside the gene matches. The CDR3 length is 14 residues. Germline loops: CDR1 KGHSH, CDR2 LQKENI.

This chain uses TRBV7-8 with TRBJ2-2; 9 bases are shared with TRBD1. Germline V lookup: CDR1 SGHVS, CDR2 FQNEAQ. This CDR3 contains 20 residues. V trimming: 3 bases; J trimming: 6 bases; junction bases outside the gene matches: 20. The CDR3 protein is CASSLETGTGRRRLAGELFF. In DNA, the CDR3 is TGTGCCAGCAGCTTGGAAACCGGGACAGGGAGAAGGAGATTGGCCGGGGAGCTGTTTTTT.

V usage is TRBV29-1 and J usage is TRBJ2-6; D might be TRBD1 (5 bases). The CDR3 consists of 17 residues. Trimming shortened V by 5 bases and J by 0 bases, and 17 bases separated the two germline ends. The germline CDR1 and CDR2 sequences are SQVTM and ANQGSEA. CDR3 DNA: TGCAGCGTTTCATGGACAAGGGGAAGCTCTGGGGCCAACGTCCTGACTTTC. This gives the protein CSVSWTRGSSGANVLTF.

The chain recombines TRBV2 with TRBJ1-3; 7 nucleotides line up with TRBD1. J lost 15 bases, V lost 6 bases, and 14 bases had no gene match. Germline V gene lookup returns CDR1 SNHLY and CDR2 FYNNEI. CDR3 length: 13 amino acids. CDR3: CASSGDSSTLPYF. The DNA for the CDR3 is TGTGCCAGCAGCGGGGACAGCTCTACCCTCCCATATTTT. Looking up the rest from reference TRBV2 and TRBJ1-3 gives the full variable domain: EPEVTQTPSHQVTQMGQEVILRCVPISNHLYFYWYRQILGQKVEFLVSFYNNEISEKSEIFDDQFSVERPDGSNFTLKIRSTKLEDSAMYFCASSGDSSTLPYFGEGSWLTVV.

This clone was counted a few times. The rearrangement uses TRBV7-2 and TRBJ1-2, with D perhaps TRBD1 (5 bases). The CDR3 extends over 14 amino acids. V lost 0 bases to trimming and J lost 4 bases, with 9 bases between them. Germline lookup yields CDR1 SGHTA and CDR2 FQGNSA. CDR3 residues: CASSLATDRYGYTF. DNA of the CDR3: TGTGCCAGCAGCTTAGCGACAGACCGCTATGGCTACACCTTC. The full variable domain, rest sourced from reference TRBV7-2 and TRBJ1-2, is GAGVSQSPSNKVTEKGKDVELRCDPISGHTALYWYRQSLGQGLEFLIYFQGNSAPDKSGLPSDRFSAERTGGSVSTLTIQRTQQEDSAVYLCASSLATDRYGYTFGSGTRLTVV.

The genes are TRBV9 and TRBJ2-7, with D perhaps TRBD2 (5 bases). Germline V gives CDR1 SGDLS, CDR2 YYNGEE. The ends were cut back, 4 bases at V and 2 bases at J, with 10 bases in the middle. This CDR3 region has 13 residues. This chain's CDR3 is CASSLRDTYEQYF. CDR3 coding DNA: TGTGCCAGCAGCCTTCGGGATACCTACGAGCAGTACTTC.

The chain recombines TRBV6-5 with TRBJ2-7; D is uncertain. Germline CDR1 is MNHEY and CDR2 is SVGAGI. Trimming pared 2 bases from V and 6 bases from J, leaving 5 bases between. The CDR3 sequence is 11 residues long. The CDR3 loop is CASSYLSEQYF. The CDR3 DNA reads TGTGCCAGCAGTTACCTAAGCGAGCAGTACTTC.

V gene TRBV14 combines with J gene TRBJ2-7; D gene unclear. This CDR3 region has 14 residues. Germline lookup yields CDR1 SGHDN and CDR2 FVKESK. With 1 base removed from V and 7 bases from J, the gap between germline ends came to 14 bases. CDR3 amino acids: CASSQVSRIREQYF. The CDR3 DNA follows: TGTGCCAGCAGCCAAGTTTCGAGAATTCGGGAGCAGTACTTC.

The chain joins TRBV27 to TRBJ1-1; 7 nucleotides line up with TRBD1. Losses at the gene ends were 5 bases for V and 1 base for J; bases not matched to a gene: 7. The germline V gene has CDR1 MNHEY and CDR2 SMNVEV (reference sequence). This CDR3 comprises 15 residues. The CDR3 DNA sequence: TGTGCCAGCAGTGAGCCCGGGACAGCGAACACTGAAGCTTTCTTT. As protein: CASSEPGTANTEAFF.

There are a few counts of this clone. The gene calls are TRBV18 and TRBJ1-1, with D maybe TRBD1 (6 bases). The V end lost 3 bases, the J end lost 1 base, and 18 bases lay between the germline ends. The CDR3 loop spans 17 amino acids. Germline V gene lookup returns CDR1 KGHSH and CDR2 LQKENI. The CDR3 reads CASSPRGQGKANTEAFF. The CDR3, as DNA: TGTGCCAGCTCACCGCGTGGGCAGGGGAAAGCGAACACTGAAGCTTTCTTT.

This rearrangement joins TRBV29-1 to TRBJ2-3; 11 bases agree with TRBD2. Germline V lookup: CDR1 SQVTM, CDR2 ANQGSEA. Losses at the gene ends were 4 bases for V and 0 bases for J; bases not matched to a gene: 12. The CDR3 consists of 18 residues. CDR3 nucleotides: TGCAGCGTTGTTTGGGGGACTAGCGGATATGCTAGCACAGATACGCAGTATTTT. This translates into CSVVWGTSGYASTDTQYF.

The CDR3 protein is CASSGGRGSSYNEQFF. CDR3 coding DNA: TGTGCCAGCAGCGGCGGGAGGGGTTCGTCCTACAATGAGCAGTTCTTC. The rearrangement links TRBV28 to TRBJ2-1, with 9 bases fitting TRBD2. V trimming: 6 bases; J trimming: 1 base; junction bases outside the gene matches: 7. This CDR3 region has 16 residues. Germline V lookup: CDR1 MDHEN, CDR2 SYDVKM.

The chain links TRBV28 to TRBJ2-2; perhaps TRBD1 as D (5 bases). V was clipped by 1 base and J by 2 bases, with 11 bases between them. Germline CDR1 MDHEN, CDR2 SYDVKM. The length of the CDR3 is 16 residues. CDR3 protein: CASSLFGRANTGELFF. CDR3 DNA: TGTGCCAGCAGTTTATTCGGCAGGGCTAACACCGGGGAGCTGTTTTTT.

The chain is built from TRBV6-1 and TRBJ2-7; 9 bases agree with TRBD1. The CDR3 sequence is 15 residues long. Germline V CDR1 and CDR2: MNHNS, SASEGT. V gave up 5 bases and J gave up 4 bases; unmatched junction bases: 9. This chain's CDR3 is CASSQLQGARYEQYF. The CDR3, as DNA: TGTGCCAGCAGTCAACTACAGGGGGCGAGGTACGAGCAGTACTTC.

The count of this clone is one. Other DNA sequences within the sample encode an identical CDR3. The chain joins TRBV7-3 to TRBJ2-3; possible D gene TRBD2, 7 bases. Germline values: CDR1 SGHTA, CDR2 FQGTGA. This CDR3 comprises 13 residues. Between the trimmed V and J ends, which lost 2 bases and 6 bases, there was a span of 9 bases. CDR3 region: CASSLGGADTQYF. In DNA, the CDR3 is TGTGCCAGCAGCTTAGGGGGGGCGGATACGCAGTATTTT.

The V and J genes are TRBV28 and TRBJ1-6; no definite D call. The CDR3 totals 16 residues. Per germline, CDR1 MDHEN and CDR2 SYDVKM. V was trimmed by 5 bases and J by 4 bases, leaving 15 bases between them. In DNA form, the CDR3 reads TGTGCCAGCAGTCCCCTTGAGGGAGATTATAATTCACCCCTCCACTTT. It translates to CASSPLEGDYNSPLHF.

This clone was seen only a few times. The chain uses TRBV7-9 and TRBJ1-5, with unresolved D. CDR3 length: 13 residues. Germline V gene data show CDR1 as SEHNR and CDR2 as FQNEAQ (reference sequence). The ends were cut back, 4 bases at V and 5 bases at J, with 9 bases in the middle. DNA for the CDR3: TGTGCCAGCAGCTCAGCCGGTGATCAGCCCCAGCATTTT. It specifies CASSSAGDQPQHF.

The CDR3 nucleotides are TGTGCCAGCAGCCCTTCTGGGACTAGCAAAGGCGAGCAGTACTTC. Its protein is CASSPSGTSKGEQYF. This chain links TRBV7-2 with TRBJ2-7; 9 bases align to TRBD2. CDR3 length equals 15 residues. The germline V gene encodes CDR1 SGHTA and CDR2 FQGNSA. V lost 5 bases, J lost 6 bases, and 11 bases stayed unmatched. The full variable domain, completed using reference TRBV7-2 and TRBJ2-7, is GAGVSQSPSNKVTEKGKDVELRCDPISGHTALYWYRQSLGQGLEFLIYFQGNSAPDKSGLPSDRFSAERTGGSVSTLTIQRTQQEDSAVYLCASSPSGTSKGEQYFGPGTRLTVT.